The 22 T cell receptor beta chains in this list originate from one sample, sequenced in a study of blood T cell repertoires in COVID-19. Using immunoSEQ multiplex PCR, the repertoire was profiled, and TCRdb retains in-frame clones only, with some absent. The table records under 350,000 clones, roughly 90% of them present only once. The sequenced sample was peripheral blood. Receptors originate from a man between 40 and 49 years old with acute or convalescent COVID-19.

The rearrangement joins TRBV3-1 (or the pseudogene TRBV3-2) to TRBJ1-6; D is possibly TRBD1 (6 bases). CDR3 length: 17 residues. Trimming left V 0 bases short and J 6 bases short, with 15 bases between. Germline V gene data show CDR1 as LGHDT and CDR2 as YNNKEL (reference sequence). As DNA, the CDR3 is TGTGCCAGCAGCCAAGAGGGGGCGGCAGGCTTTAATTCACCCCTCCACTTT. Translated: CASSQEGAAGFNSPLHF.

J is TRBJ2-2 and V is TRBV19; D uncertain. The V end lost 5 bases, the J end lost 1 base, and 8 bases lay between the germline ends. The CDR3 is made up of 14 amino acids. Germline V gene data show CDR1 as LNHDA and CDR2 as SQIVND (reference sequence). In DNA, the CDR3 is TGTGCCAGTAGTTATAATCTGAACACCGGGGAGCTGTTTTTT. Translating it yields CASSYNLNTGELFF.

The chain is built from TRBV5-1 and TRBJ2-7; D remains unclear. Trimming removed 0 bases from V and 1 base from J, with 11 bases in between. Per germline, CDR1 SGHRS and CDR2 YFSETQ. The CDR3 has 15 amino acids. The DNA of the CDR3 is TGCGCCAGCAGCTTGGGCCATTCTATTTCCTACGAGCAGTACTTC. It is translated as CASSLGHSISYEQYF.

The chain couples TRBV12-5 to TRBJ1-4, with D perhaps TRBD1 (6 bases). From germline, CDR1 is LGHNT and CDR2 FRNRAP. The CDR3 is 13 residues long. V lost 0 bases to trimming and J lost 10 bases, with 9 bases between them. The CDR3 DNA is TGTGCTAGTGGTTTGGTACGAGGGGGAAAACTGTTTTTT. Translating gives CASGLVRGGKLFF.

Here the CDR3 DNA reads TGTGCCAGCAGCGCGCAGGGCAACTATGGCTACACCTTC. This gives the protein CASSAQGNYGYTF. V and J are TRBV9 and TRBJ1-2; D perhaps matches TRBD1 (5 bases). The CDR3 has 13 amino acids. Germline CDR1 and CDR2: SGDLS and YYNGEE. V lost 3 bases to trimming and J lost 2 bases, with 8 bases between them.

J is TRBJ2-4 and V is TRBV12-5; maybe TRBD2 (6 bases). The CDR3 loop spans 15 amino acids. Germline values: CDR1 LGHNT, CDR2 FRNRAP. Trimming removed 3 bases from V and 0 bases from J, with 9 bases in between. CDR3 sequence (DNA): TGTGCTAGTGGTTTTGGGACTTTAGCCAAAAACATTCAGTACTTC. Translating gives CASGFGTLAKNIQYF.

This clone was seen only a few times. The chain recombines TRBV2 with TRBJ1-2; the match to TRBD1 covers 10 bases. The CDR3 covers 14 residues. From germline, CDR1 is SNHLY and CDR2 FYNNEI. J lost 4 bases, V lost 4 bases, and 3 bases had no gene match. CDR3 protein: CASSGQGATYGYTF. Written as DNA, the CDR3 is TGTGCCAGCAGTGGACAGGGGGCGACCTATGGCTACACCTTC.

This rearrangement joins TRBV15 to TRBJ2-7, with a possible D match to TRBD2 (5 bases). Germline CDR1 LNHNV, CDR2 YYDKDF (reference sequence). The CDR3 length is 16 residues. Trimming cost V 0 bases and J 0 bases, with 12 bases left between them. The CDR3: CATSREAGPLSYEQYF. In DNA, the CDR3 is TGTGCCACCAGCAGAGAGGCGGGCCCCCTCTCCTACGAGCAGTACTTC.

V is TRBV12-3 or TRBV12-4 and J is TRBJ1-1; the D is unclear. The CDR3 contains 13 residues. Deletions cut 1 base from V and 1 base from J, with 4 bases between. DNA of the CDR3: TGTGCCAGCAGTTTAGAACAGAACACTGAAGCTTTCTTT. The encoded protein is CASSLEQNTEAFF.

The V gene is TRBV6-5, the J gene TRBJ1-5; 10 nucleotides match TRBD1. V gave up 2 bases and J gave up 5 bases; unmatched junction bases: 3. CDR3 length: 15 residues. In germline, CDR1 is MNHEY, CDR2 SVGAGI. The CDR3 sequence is CASSYRTGGDQPQHF. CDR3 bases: TGTGCCAGCAGTTACCGGACAGGGGGGGATCAGCCCCAGCATTTT.

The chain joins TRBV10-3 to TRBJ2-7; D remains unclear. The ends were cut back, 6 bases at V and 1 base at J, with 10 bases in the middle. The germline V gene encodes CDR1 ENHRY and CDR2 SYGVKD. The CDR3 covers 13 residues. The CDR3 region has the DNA TGTGCCATCAGGGATCGACTTTCCTACGAGCAGTACTTC. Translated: CAIRDRLSYEQYF.

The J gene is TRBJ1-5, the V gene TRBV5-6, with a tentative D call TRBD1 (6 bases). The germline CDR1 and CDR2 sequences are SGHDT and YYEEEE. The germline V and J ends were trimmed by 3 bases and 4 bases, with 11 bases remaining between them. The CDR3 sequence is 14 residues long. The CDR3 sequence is CASSYRDTNQPQHF. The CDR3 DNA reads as TGTGCCAGCAGCTACCGGGACACAAATCAGCCCCAGCATTTT.

This CDR3 reads CASSYGQGLDNQPQHF. CDR3 DNA sequence: TGTGCCAGCAGTTACGGGCAGGGGCTAGACAATCAGCCCCAGCATTTT. The chain is built from TRBV6-5 and TRBJ1-5, with D perhaps matching TRBD1 (6 bases). Germline-derived CDR1 and CDR2 are MNHEY and SVGAGI. V lost 2 bases to trimming and J lost 3 bases, with 14 bases between them. The CDR3 is 16 residues long.

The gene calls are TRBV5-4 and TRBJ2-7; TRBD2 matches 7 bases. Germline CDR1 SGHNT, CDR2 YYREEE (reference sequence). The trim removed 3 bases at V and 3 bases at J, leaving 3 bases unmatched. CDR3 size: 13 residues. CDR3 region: CASSSGGDYEQYF. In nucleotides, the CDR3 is TGTGCCAGCAGCTCGGGAGGTGACTACGAGCAGTACTTC.

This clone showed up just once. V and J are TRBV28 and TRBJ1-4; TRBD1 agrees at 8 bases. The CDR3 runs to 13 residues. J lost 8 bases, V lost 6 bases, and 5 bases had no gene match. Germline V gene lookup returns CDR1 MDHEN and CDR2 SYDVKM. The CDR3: CASRIQGDEKLFF. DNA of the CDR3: TGTGCCAGCAGAATACAGGGGGACGAAAAACTGTTTTTT.

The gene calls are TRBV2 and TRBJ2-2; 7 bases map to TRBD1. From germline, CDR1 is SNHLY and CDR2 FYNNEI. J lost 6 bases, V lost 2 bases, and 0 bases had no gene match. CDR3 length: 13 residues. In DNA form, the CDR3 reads TGTGCCAGCAGTGAACAGGGGGCCGGGGAGCTGTTTTTT. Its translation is CASSEQGAGELFF.

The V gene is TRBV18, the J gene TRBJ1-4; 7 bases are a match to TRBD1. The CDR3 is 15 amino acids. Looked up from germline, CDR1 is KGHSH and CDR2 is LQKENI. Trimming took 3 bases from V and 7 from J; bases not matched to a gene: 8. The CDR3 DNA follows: TGTGCCAGCTCACCGATCACAGGGGTGGGTGAAAAACTGTTTTTT. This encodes CASSPITGVGEKLFF. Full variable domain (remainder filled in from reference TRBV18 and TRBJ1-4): NAGVMQNPRHLVRRRGQEARLRCSPMKGHSHVYWYRQLPEEGLKFMVYLQKENIIDESGMPKERFSAEFPKEGPSILRIQQVVRGDSAAYFCASSPITGVGEKLFFGSGTQLSVL.

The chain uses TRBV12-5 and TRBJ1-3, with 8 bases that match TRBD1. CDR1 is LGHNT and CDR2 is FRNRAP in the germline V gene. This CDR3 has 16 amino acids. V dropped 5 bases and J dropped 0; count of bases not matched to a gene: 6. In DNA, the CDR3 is TGTGCTAGTGGTCCACCAACAGGGGGCTCTGGAAACACCATATATTTT. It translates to CASGPPTGGSGNTIYF.

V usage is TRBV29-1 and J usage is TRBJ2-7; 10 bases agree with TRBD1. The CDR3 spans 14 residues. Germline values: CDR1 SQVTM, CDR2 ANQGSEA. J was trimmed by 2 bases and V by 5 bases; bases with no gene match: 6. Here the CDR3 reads CSVRDRGRTYEQYF. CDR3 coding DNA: TGCAGCGTTCGGGACAGGGGAAGGACCTACGAGCAGTACTTC.

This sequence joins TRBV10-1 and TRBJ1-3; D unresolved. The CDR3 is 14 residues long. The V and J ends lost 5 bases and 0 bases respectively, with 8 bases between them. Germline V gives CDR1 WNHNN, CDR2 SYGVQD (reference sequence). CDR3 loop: CASSPGLSGNTIYF. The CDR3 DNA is TGCGCCAGCAGTCCGGGTCTCTCTGGAAACACCATATATTTT.

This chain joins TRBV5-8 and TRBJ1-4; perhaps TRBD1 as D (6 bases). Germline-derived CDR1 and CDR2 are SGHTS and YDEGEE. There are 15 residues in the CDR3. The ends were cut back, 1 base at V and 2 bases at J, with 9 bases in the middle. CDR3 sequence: CASSLTGKTNEKLFF. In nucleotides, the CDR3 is TGTGCCAGCAGCTTGACAGGGAAGACTAATGAAAAACTGTTTTTT.

The CDR3 protein is CSVEAGVKNIQYF. CDR3 sequence (DNA): TGCAGCGTTGAGGCAGGGGTCAAAAACATTCAGTACTTC. The genes are TRBV29-1 and TRBJ2-4; possibly TRBD1 for D (6 bases). From germline, CDR1 is SQVTM and CDR2 ANQGSEA. There are 13 residues in the CDR3. The germline V and J ends were trimmed by 3 bases and 3 bases, with 9 bases remaining between them.